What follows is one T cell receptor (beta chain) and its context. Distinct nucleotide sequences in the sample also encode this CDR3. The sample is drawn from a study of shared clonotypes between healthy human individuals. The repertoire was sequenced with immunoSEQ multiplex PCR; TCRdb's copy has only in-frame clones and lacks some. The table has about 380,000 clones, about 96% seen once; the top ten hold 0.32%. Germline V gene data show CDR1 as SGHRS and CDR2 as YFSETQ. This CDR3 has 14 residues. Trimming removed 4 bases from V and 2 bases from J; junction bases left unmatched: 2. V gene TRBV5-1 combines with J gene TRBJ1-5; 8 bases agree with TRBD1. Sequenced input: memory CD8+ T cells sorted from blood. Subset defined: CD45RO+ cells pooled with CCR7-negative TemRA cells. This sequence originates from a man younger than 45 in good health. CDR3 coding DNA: TGCGCCAGCAGCCCGGGACAGGGCAATCAGCCCCAGCATTTT. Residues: CASSPGQGNQPQHF.